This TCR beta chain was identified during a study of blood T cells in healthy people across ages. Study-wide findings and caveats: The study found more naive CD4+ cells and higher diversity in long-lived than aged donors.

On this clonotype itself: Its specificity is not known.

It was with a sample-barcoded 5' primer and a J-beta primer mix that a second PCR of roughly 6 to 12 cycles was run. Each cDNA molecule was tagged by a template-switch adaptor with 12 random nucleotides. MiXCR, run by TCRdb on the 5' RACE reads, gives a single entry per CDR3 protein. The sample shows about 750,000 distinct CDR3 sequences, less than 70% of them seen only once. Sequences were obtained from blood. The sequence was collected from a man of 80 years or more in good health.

The CDR3 DNA reads as TGTGCCAGCAGTTTGGGGACAGGGCAGTACGAGCAGTACTTC. This codes for CASSLGTGQYEQYF. The chain joins TRBV27 to TRBJ2-7; TRBD1 matches at 9 bases. Germline assignment: CDR1 MNHEY and CDR2 SMNVEV (reference sequence). Trimming removed 3 bases from V and 4 bases from J; junction bases left unmatched: 4. The CDR3 covers 14 residues.